A single T cell receptor beta chain is shown here with its context. Its antigen is not identified. This entry belongs to a study of post-analysis software for immune sequencing data. In the study overall: The patients showed relapsing-remitting, secondary progressive and progressive-relapsing multiple sclerosis courses. Study observations and caveats: Controls' normalized Chao1 diversity significantly exceeded that of multiple sclerosis patients. Comparison of patients with controls showed five TRBV segments more frequent in patients, TRBV5-6, TRBV5-1 and TRBV20-1 among them. Samples made in the same batch grouped tightly together by F measure.

The TCR beta cDNA libraries carried unique molecular identifiers. The T cell input of about 0.9 to 11 million gave around 450,000 cDNA molecules. TCRdb redid the calling of the PCR reads with MiXCR, one entry per CDR3 protein. This repertoire shows 750,000 to 950,000 distinct CDR3 sequences, roughly 50% found once; its top ten account for under 6%. This CDR3 comprises 17 residues. Germline CDR1 LGHNT, CDR2 FRNRAP. Trimming stripped 3 bases from V and 2 bases from J, with 17 bases between. The sequencing input was blood. The rearrangement uses TRBV12-5 and TRBJ1-5; D is ambiguous. This receptor was taken from a girl between 10 and 17 years old with multiple sclerosis. CDR3 coding DNA: TGTGCTAGTGGTTTACTCGAAGGCCACCGGGGCAATCAGCCCCAGCATTTT. Its protein is CASGLLEGHRGNQPQHF. Drawing the rest from reference TRBV12-5 and TRBJ1-5, the complete variable domain is DARVTQTPRHKVTEMGQEVTMRCQPILGHNTVFWYRQTMMQGLELLAYFRNRAPLDDSGMPKDRFSAEMPDATLATLKIQPSEPRDSAVYFCASGLLEGHRGNQPQHFGDGTRLSIL.